The 5 T cell receptor beta chains below all came from one sample that was sequenced in a study of human T cells and chemical hapten exposure. The time point is: patch test 1, 2 weeks after DPC sensitization. Treatment described: therapeutic diphenylcyclopropenone sensitization with weekly scalp DPC. TCRdb re-called the RACE reads through MiXCR, storing one row per CDR3 protein. The sample lists under 200,000 distinct CDR3 sequences, approximately 15% occurring once. The sample consisted of whole blood, taken in connection with sensitization to the hapten diphenylcyclopropenone (DPC). The receptors stem from a woman between 25 and 40 years old with alopecia areata. Some clones in this sample may be carry-over from other donors' samples.

This clonotype appeared a few times. The chain employs TRBV20-1 and TRBJ1-4; D is possibly TRBD1 (5 bases). The V end was cut by 0 bases, the J end by 3 bases, with 14 bases between. Germline V gene sequence: CDR1 DFQATT, CDR2 SNEGSKA (reference sequence). CDR3 length equals 16 residues. For the CDR3, the DNA is TGCAGTGCTAGAGACCTATCCAGGGCCGCTAATGAAAAACTGTTTTTT. Translating gives CSARDLSRAANEKLFF.

This clonotype was picked up a small number of times. V usage is TRBV6-2 or TRBV6-3 and J usage is TRBJ1-1, with 10 bases matching TRBD1. Germline V gene sequence: CDR1 MNHEY, CDR2 SVGEGT. Trimming removed 2 bases from V and 1 base from J; junction bases left unmatched: 7. The CDR3 length is 17 residues. CDR3 sequence reads: CASSYTRDRGPNTEAFF. The CDR3 nucleotides read TGTGCCAGCAGTTACACGCGGGACAGGGGACCGAACACTGAAGCTTTCTTT.

The sample holds many counts of this clonotype. This CDR3 reads CASSQHGRYEQYF. The CDR3 DNA reads TGTGCCAGCAGCCAACACGGCCGCTACGAGCAGTACTTC. This chain links TRBV3-1 with TRBJ2-7; D is unclear. Per the germline V gene, CDR1 is LGHDT and CDR2 is YNNKEL (reference sequence). CDR3 size: 13 residues. The V and J ends lost 2 bases and 3 bases respectively, with 8 bases between them.

This clonotype was observed at least ten times. The chain employs TRBV4-3 and TRBJ1-5; maybe TRBD1 (6 bases). CDR1 is LGHNA, CDR2 YSLEER, per germline. CDR3 length equals 15 residues. V lost 0 bases and J 1 base, leaving 7 bases between the germline ends. The CDR3 DNA is TGCGCCAGCAGCCAAGACAGGGGAAGCAATCAGCCCCAGCATTTT. It is translated as CASSQDRGSNQPQHF.

This clonotype was counted between two and nine times. The V call is TRBV9, the J call TRBJ1-1, with a tentative D call TRBD1 (5 bases). This CDR3 region has 14 residues. CDR1 is SGDLS, CDR2 YYNGEE, per germline. V lost 1 base to trimming and J lost 4 bases, with 11 bases between them. The CDR3 nucleotides are TGTGCCAGCAGCGTATTGGGGGAGAGCACTGAAGCTTTCTTT. Its translation: CASSVLGESTEAFF.